This is a list of T cell receptor beta chains from one sample in a study of blood T cell repertoires in COVID-19. The table came from immunoSEQ multiplex PCR; TCRdb's copy has only in-frame clones and leaves some out. In the table there are 30,000 to 45,000 clones, roughly 80% of which are singletons. Sample: peripheral blood. These receptors originate from a man at least 80 years old with active or convalescent COVID-19. Both conserved end residues are part of each CDR3. D genes are given only for firm matches. Only some rows state a clone size, as once, few, many or a class for expanded clones.

d_gene	v_gene	len	abundance	j_gene	CDR3nt	CDR3aa
TRBD2	TRBV7-3	14	-	TRBJ2-3	TGTGCCAGCAGCTTAATAGCGGGAGTAGATACGCAGTATTTT	CASSLIAGVDTQYF
TRBD2	TRBV19	11	few	TRBJ2-2	TGTGCCAGCAGCGGGGCCGGGGAGCTGTTTTTT	CASSGAGELFF
-	TRBV7-6	15	-	TRBJ1-2	TGTGCCAGCAGCTTAGATCGCCGGGCGGGCTATGGCTACACCTTC	CASSLDRRAGYGYTF
-	TRBV7-9	11	many	TRBJ2-1	TGTGCCAGCAGCTACGGCAATGAGCAGTTCTTC	CASSYGNEQFF
-	TRBV6-5	13	few	TRBJ1-5	TGTGCCAGCAGTTACTTGCCGGGTCAGCCCCAGCATTTT	CASSYLPGQPQHF
-	TRBV19	15	few	TRBJ1-3	TGTGCCAGTAGTATAGGGACAGCTTCTGGAAACACCATATATTTT	CASSIGTASGNTIYF
TRBD1	TRBV5-5	17	-	TRBJ2-2	TGTGCCAGCAGCTCCGGGACAGGGGGACTTAACACCGGGGAGCTGTTTTTT	CASSSGTGGLNTGELFF
TRBD1	TRBV9	14	-	TRBJ2-7	TGTGCCAGCAGCGCCACGACAGGGGTCGATGAGCAGTACTTC	CASSATTGVDEQYF
TRBD2	TRBV13	18	-	TRBJ2-1	TGTGCCAGCAGCTTAGGGCTAGCGGGAGGTTACTCCTACAATGAGCAGTTCTTC	CASSLGLAGGYSYNEQFF
-	TRBV3-1/TRBV3-2	15	-	TRBJ2-1	TGTGCCAGCAGCCAACCGGGACACAGCTACAATGAGCAGTTCTTC	CASSQPGHSYNEQFF
-	TRBV18	13	-	TRBJ1-1	TGTGCCAGCTCACCTTGGGGGGGGACTGAAGCTTTCTTT	CASSPWGGTEAFF
-	TRBV7-9	14	-	TRBJ2-1	TGTGCCAGCAGCTGGAATGGCAGGTACAATGAGCAGTTCTTC	CASSWNGRYNEQFF
TRBD2	TRBV19	16	-	TRBJ2-2	TGTGCCAGTAGTACAATAGCGGGAGCGAACACCGGGGAGCTGTTTTTT	CASSTIAGANTGELFF
-	TRBV18	14	few	TRBJ1-5	TGTGCCAGCTCACCAGACAGAAACAGTCAGCCCCAGCATTTT	CASSPDRNSQPQHF
TRBD1	TRBV9	16	few	TRBJ1-3	TGTGCCAGCAGCACCGGGACAGGGAGCTCTGGAAACACCATATATTTT	CASSTGTGSSGNTIYF
-	TRBV5-8	17	few	TRBJ2-3	TGTGCCAGCAGCCCAAATGGTCGCCGGGGACTGACAGATACGCAGTATTTT	CASSPNGRRGLTDTQYF
TRBD2	TRBV7-9	17	-	TRBJ2-7	TGTGCCAGCAGCTTATTAAAGTCAGCGGGGGGCTCCTACGAGCAGTACTTC	CASSLLKSAGGSYEQYF
-	TRBV6-6	15	-	TRBJ2-3	TGTGCCAGCAGCTGGACTGGGGAACGCACAGATACGCAGTATTTT	CASSWTGERTDTQYF
TRBD1	TRBV5-4	15	-	TRBJ2-7	TGTGCCAGCAGCCCCAGGACAGGGGTAGACTACGAGCAGTACTTC	CASSPRTGVDYEQYF
TRBD2	TRBV7-9	17	-	TRBJ2-7	TGTGCCAGCAGCTCATACAAGGGGGCTAGCGGGAACTACGAGCAGTACTTC	CASSSYKGASGNYEQYF
TRBD2	TRBV7-3	16	-	TRBJ2-2	TGTGCCAGCAGCATATCAGCGGGACTAAACACCGGGGAGCTGTTTTTT	CASSISAGLNTGELFF
TRBD2	TRBV4-3	18	-	TRBJ2-3	TGCGCCAGCAGCCAAGTACGGGTCACTAGCGACCGCACAGATACGCAGTATTTT	CASSQVRVTSDRTDTQYF
-	TRBV18	13	-	TRBJ1-4	TGTGCCAGCTCACAGGGACAAAATGAAAAACTGTTTTTT	CASSQGQNEKLFF
-	TRBV11-2	18	-	TRBJ2-6	TGTGCCAGCAGCTCCTCAAGTATTACACACTCTGGGGCCAACGTCCTGACTTTC	CASSSSSITHSGANVLTF
-	TRBV27	14	-	TRBJ1-1	TGTGCCAGCAGTCCGGGACAACTGAACACTGAAGCTTTCTTT	CASSPGQLNTEAFF
TRBD1	TRBV6-5	13	-	TRBJ1-5	TGTGCCAGTCGGGACAGGCATGATCAGCCCCAGCATTTT	CASRDRHDQPQHF
-	TRBV4-1	14	few	TRBJ2-2	TGCGCCAGCAGCCAAGAGGCTAGCCCCGGGGAGCTGTTTTTT	CASSQEASPGELFF
-	TRBV28	12	-	TRBJ2-3	TGTGCCAGCAGTTCCTCTATAGATACGCAGTATTTT	CASSSSIDTQYF
-	TRBV9	13	-	TRBJ1-1	TGTGCCAGCAGCGCTACAGGACGGTCTGAAGCTTTCTTT	CASSATGRSEAFF
-	TRBV18	15	-	TRBJ1-5	TGTGCCAGCTCACCAGGAGGGTGGGGCGGTCAGCCCCAGCATTTT	CASSPGGWGGQPQHF
TRBD1	TRBV27	15	-	TRBJ1-4	TGTGCCAGTAAAAAAACCGGGACAGGGAATGAAAAACTGTTTTTT	CASKKTGTGNEKLFF
TRBD2	TRBV7-3	16	-	TRBJ2-1	TGTGCCAGCAGCTTAGTGGCGGGAGGATTGGGGAATGAGCAGTTCTTC	CASSLVAGGLGNEQFF
-	TRBV11-2	15	-	TRBJ2-3	TGTGCCAGCAGCGAGTGGAGACCACCCGCAGATACGCAGTATTTT	CASSEWRPPADTQYF
-	TRBV11-1	13	-	TRBJ1-1	TGTGCCAGCAGCTTAGATGCGGGGGCTGAAGCTTTCTTT	CASSLDAGAEAFF
-	TRBV21-1	17	-	TRBJ2-2	TGTGCCAGCAGCAGGGGAAGCGGGAGGATAATATCCGGGGAGCTGTTTTTT	CASSRGSGRIISGELFF